The source of this T cell receptor (beta chain) is a study of CD8 T cells in ankylosing spondylitis. Study-wide points: In ankylosing spondylitis blood, a motif of fewer than 10 highly homologous TCR beta variants appeared characteristic. Clones linked to the disease showed a CD8+ phenotype. They occurred at relatively low frequencies in peripheral blood. Matched ankylosing spondylitis synovial fluid reportedly showed significant enrichment of disease-linked clones.

A quantitative 5'-RACE method, one with molecular barcodes, was used to make TCR beta libraries. TCRdb reanalysed the 5' RACE reads using MiXCR and keeps one entry per CDR3 protein. Among 470,000 or so distinct CDR3 sequences, more than 25% were seen once, and the ten largest hold under 0.9%. The V end lost 3 bases, the J end lost 4 bases, and 18 bases lay between the germline ends. The length of the CDR3 is 16 residues. With regard to this clonotype: Its antigen is not identified.

The chain couples TRBV12-3 or TRBV12-4 to TRBJ1-1; a weak D match, TRBD1 (5 bases). The specimen sequenced was blood, either unsorted or a sorted T cell fraction (not recorded which). The clonotype originates from a male donor with ankylosing spondylitis. The CDR3 protein is CASSLGTAGLGTEAFF. Here the CDR3 DNA reads TGTGCCAGCAGTTTGGGCACCGCAGGGCTTGGCACTGAAGCTTTCTTT.